The rows below give T cell receptor beta chains drawn from one sample of a study of T-cell memory formation after mild COVID-19. TCRdb reprocessed the 5' RACE reads with MiXCR, giving one entry per CDR3 protein. Here the sample spans 300,000 to 350,000 distinct CDR3 sequences, roughly a fifth being singletons. Sequences were obtained from PBMCs or a T cell subset sorted from them (not recorded which). These receptors were collected from a man younger than 35 who had mild COVID-19 (a few samples of this study predate the infection). Cell type and time point are not known. CDR3s include the opening cysteine and the closing phenylalanine or tryptophan. The order of the fields is clone size, J gene, D gene, V gene, CDR3 DNA, CDR3 protein. A D gene is named only where the DNA matches it firmly. Some rows have no size entry. The others give once, few or many, or a class for an expanded clone.

>.|TRBJ2-2|TRBD2|TRBV20-1
TGCAGTGCTAGAGATCTCGGCGGGACTAGCGGGGGGGCAGAAACCGGGGAGCTGTTTTTT
CSARDLGGTSGGAETGELFF
>few|TRBJ1-1|.|TRBV2
TGTGCCAGCAGTCGAACCGACATGAACACTGAAGCTTTCTTT
CASSRTDMNTEAFF
>.|TRBJ2-3|TRBD1|TRBV27
TGTGCCAGCAGTTTAACCCCGGGACAGGGGGCGCGAGATACGCAGTATTTT
CASSLTPGQGARDTQYF
>few|TRBJ2-1|.|TRBV2
TGTGCCAGCAGTGTGTCGTGGGACAATGAGCAGTTCTTC
CASSVSWDNEQFF
>many|TRBJ2-5|.|TRBV7-6
TGTGCCAGCAGCCCAAGGTCGGGGGTACGGGAGACCCAGTACTTC
CASSPRSGVRETQYF
>many|TRBJ1-1|.|TRBV6-5
TGTGCCAGCAGTTACTCGGAGAAAAGCCCTGAAGCTTTCTTT
CASSYSEKSPEAFF
>many|TRBJ1-2|.|TRBV7-8
TGTGCCAGCAGCTTCGTCTCGGTACCGGGACCCAGGAGTGGCTACACCTTC
CASSFVSVPGPRSGYTF
>few|TRBJ1-2|.|TRBV7-9
TGTGCCAGCAGCTCCCCATATGGCTACACCTTC
CASSSPYGYTF
>.|TRBJ1-1|.|TRBV24-1
TGTGCCACCAGTTGGGGCAGTCAAGCTTTCTTT
CATSWGSQAFF
>few|TRBJ1-1|.|TRBV19
TGTGCCAGTAGTATGGGCTTATCAGAAGCTTTCTTT
CASSMGLSEAFF
>.|TRBJ1-6|TRBD1|TRBV19
TGTGCCAGTAGTCCCGGACAGGGGGGGAATTCACCCCTCCACTTT
CASSPGQGGNSPLHF
>few|TRBJ2-3|TRBD2|TRBV5-4
TGTGCCAGCAGCGGGGCGGGGGGGGCCGCTAGCACAGATACGCAGTATTTT
CASSGAGGAASTDTQYF
>.|TRBJ2-3|TRBD1|TRBV11-2
TGTGCCAGCAGTACGGGACAGGGGAGTTGGGAAGATACGCAGTATTTT
CASSTGQGSWEDTQYF
>few|TRBJ2-2|.|TRBV7-8
TGTGCCAGCAAAAAGGGGGACGCGAACACCGGGGAGCTGTTTTTT
CASKKGDANTGELFF
>.|TRBJ1-4|.|TRBV5-1
TGCGCCAGCAGCCCCCTCGAGAGGGGTGGAGAAAAACTGTTTTTT
CASSPLERGGEKLFF
>.|TRBJ2-6|.|TRBV4-1
TGCGCCAGCCGAACGGGGGCGGTTGGGGCCAACGTCCTGACTTTC
CASRTGAVGANVLTF
>few|TRBJ2-2|.|TRBV10-3
TGTGCCATCATGGGGGTCCAAGGGACCGGGGAGCTGTTTTTT
CAIMGVQGTGELFF
>.|TRBJ1-2|.|TRBV5-5
TGTGCCAGCAGCTTGGGGGGAAGTCCTAACTATGGCTACACCTTC
CASSLGGSPNYGYTF
>.|TRBJ1-2|.|TRBV27
TGTGCCAGCAGTACCCCCGGGACACCGGGTGGCTACACCTTC
CASSTPGTPGGYTF
>.|TRBJ2-5|.|TRBV7-9
TGTGCCAGCAGCTTAAATGGTCTTTCGGGGGCGCCGGGGACCCAGTACTTC
CASSLNGLSGAPGTQYF
>few|TRBJ1-6|.|TRBV5-1
TGCGCCAGCAGCTTAGGGAGCTCCTATAATTCACCCCTCCACTTT
CASSLGSSYNSPLHF
>.|TRBJ2-3|.|TRBV10-3
TGTGCCATCAGTGAGTCGAGAGGCCGCACAGATACGCAGTATTTT
CAISESRGRTDTQYF
>.|TRBJ1-2|TRBD1|TRBV7-3
TGTGCCAGCAGCTGGACAGGGGGCACGACCTATGGCTACACCTTC
CASSWTGGTTYGYTF
>few|TRBJ2-3|TRBD2|TRBV20-1
TGCAGTGCGCGGCGGGGGAGCACAGATACGCAGTATTTT
CSARRGSTDTQYF
>.|TRBJ2-2|TRBD1|TRBV10-2
TGCGCCAGCCGCTCCTCGACAGGGTGGGGCGGGGAGCTGTTTTTT
CASRSSTGWGGELFF
>few|TRBJ2-7|.|TRBV20-1
TGCAGTGCTAGGTACGCGGGTCGGACCTACGAGCAGTACTTC
CSARYAGRTYEQYF
>.|TRBJ2-7|.|TRBV15
TGTGCCACCAGCAGAGAAGGGACGGGGACCTACGAGCAGTACTTC
CATSREGTGTYEQYF
>.|TRBJ2-2|.|TRBV4-2
TGTGCCAGCAGCCAAGCAGGATATGACGGGGAGCTGTTTTTT
CASSQAGYDGELFF
>few|TRBJ2-1|TRBD1|TRBV10-3
TGTGCCATCAGTGACAGGGTCCCAGGGGGCGAGCAGTTCTTC
CAISDRVPGGEQFF
>.|TRBJ2-7|TRBD2|TRBV4-3
TGCGCCAGCAGCCAAGAAAGCGGGGGTTCCTACGAGCAGTACTTC
CASSQESGGSYEQYF
>few|TRBJ2-3|.|TRBV6-6
TGTGCCAGCAGTTACAGGCGAGATACGCAGTATTTT
CASSYRRDTQYF
>.|TRBJ2-5|.|TRBV12-3/TRBV12-4
TGTGCCAGTCTGGCAGGGAATGTGGAGACCCAGTACTTC
CASLAGNVETQYF
>.|TRBJ1-2|.|TRBV6-4
TGTGCCAGCACCGGACACGGAGGGGATGGCTACACCTTC
CASTGHGGDGYTF
>few|TRBJ1-1|.|TRBV4-1
TGCGCCAGCAGCCAAGTAGCGGGCACTGAAGCTTTCTTT
CASSQVAGTEAFF
>few|TRBJ2-2|.|TRBV7-9
TGTGCCAGCACCCCCCACGGACGGGTAAAGACCGGGGAGCTGTTTTTT
CASTPHGRVKTGELFF
>.|TRBJ2-3|.|TRBV6-6
TGTGCCAGCAGTTACTCACAGGGCGCAGATACGCAGTATTTT
CASSYSQGADTQYF
>.|TRBJ2-7|TRBD1|TRBV19
TGTGCCAGTACGGCGGGACAGGGGGCCTACGAGCAGTACTTC
CASTAGQGAYEQYF
>.|TRBJ2-1|TRBD1|TRBV2
TGTGCCAGCAGTCCCGGGACAGGGTCCGAGCAGTTCTTC
CASSPGTGSEQFF
>many|TRBJ1-6|TRBD1|TRBV12-3/TRBV12-4
TGTGCCAGCAGTCTAGGGACAGGGAGGAATTCACCCCTCCACTTT
CASSLGTGRNSPLHF
>few|TRBJ1-5|.|TRBV5-1
TGCGCCAGCAGCTTGGCATCAGGGAGCAATCAGCCCCAGCATTTT
CASSLASGSNQPQHF
>.|TRBJ2-2|.|TRBV7-2
TGTGCCAGCAGCTTAGCGTGGGGGAACACCGGGGAGCTGTTTTTT
CASSLAWGNTGELFF
>.|TRBJ1-1|TRBD1|TRBV6-2/TRBV6-3
TGTGCCAGCAGTCCAAATATTCGACAGGGTCGGGCTTTCTTT
CASSPNIRQGRAFF
>few|TRBJ2-3|.|TRBV7-9
TGTGCCAGCAGATCCAGGGGGGACTACACAGATACGCAGTATTTT
CASRSRGDYTDTQYF
>few|TRBJ2-5|.|TRBV11-3
TGTGCCAGCAGCCCCCAGGGGGGTTTAGAGACCCAGTACTTC
CASSPQGGLETQYF
>.|TRBJ2-1|TRBD2|TRBV4-1
TGCGCCAGCAGCCTGCGGGGGGCGGGGTCGGGCAATGAGCAGTTCTTC
CASSLRGAGSGNEQFF
>.|TRBJ1-2|.|TRBV14
TGTGCCAGCAGCCACGGACCTTCCTATGGCTACACCTTC
CASSHGPSYGYTF
>.|TRBJ1-1|TRBD1|TRBV4-3
TGCGCCAGCAGCTACAAGACAGGGGGCGGCACTGAAGCTTTCTTT
CASSYKTGGGTEAFF
>.|TRBJ2-3|.|TRBV5-5
TGTGCCAGCAGCTTGGCCAGGGGTGGGACTGGCACAGATACGCAGTATTTT
CASSLARGGTGTDTQYF
>many|TRBJ2-7|TRBD1|TRBV5-1
TGCGCCAGCAGCTTGGGCGCCGGGACAGGGGTCTCCTACGAGCAGTACTTC
CASSLGAGTGVSYEQYF
>.|TRBJ1-2|.|TRBV12-3/TRBV12-4
TGTGCCAGCAGTCAGGGAACCTATGGCTACACCTTC
CASSQGTYGYTF
>.|TRBJ1-3|.|TRBV20-1
TGCAGTGCTAGAGATAGGCGCTCTGGAAACACCATATATTTT
CSARDRRSGNTIYF
>.|TRBJ2-3|TRBD1|TRBV10-3
TGTGCCGCCGGCCGGGACAGGGACGCAGATACGCAGTATTTT
CAAGRDRDADTQYF
>.|TRBJ1-1|.|TRBV6-1
TGTGCCAGCAGTGAAAGAGGGGATACTGAAGCTTTCTTT
CASSERGDTEAFF
>.|TRBJ1-1|.|TRBV5-4
TGTGCCGGTGGACACCGCATGAACACTGAAGCTTTCTTT
CAGGHRMNTEAFF